This entry concerns a single T cell receptor (beta chain). The target antigen is unknown. Time point reported: cycle 4 day 1 (C4D1), after less than 7 weeks of nivolumab. Every single patient, without exception, relapsed after autologous stem cell transplantation, and brentuximab vedotin exposure varied. Complete response, partial response or progressive disease made up the best responses. The sample belongs to a study of PD-1 blockade in classical Hodgkin lymphoma. Clones were sequenced by immunoSEQ multiplex PCR, and TCRdb holds only the in-frame ones, with some missing. The table records approximately 25,000 clones, around 72% of them present only once. Overall study findings and caveats: Patients who began taking nivolumab under 1 year after ASCT were left out. With respect to the repertoire differences, their causes, possibly disease activity or prior therapy, remain undefined.

Sequences were derived from peripheral blood mononuclear cells (PBMCs), sampled before the fourth cycle of nivolumab. The source is a human donor with classical Hodgkin lymphoma.

The CDR3 region has the DNA TGTGCCAGCAGTGAGGAGACAGGCTTGCTTCGCCAGTACTTC. Protein: CASSEETGLLRQYF. The rearrangement links TRBV2 to TRBJ2-7, with a possible D match to TRBD1 (6 bases). CDR3 length equals 14 residues. V gave up 3 bases and J gave up 10 bases, with 19 bases separating them. Per germline, CDR1 SNHLY and CDR2 FYNNEI.